A selection of T cell receptor beta chains follows, all from one sample in a study of T cells in Graves' hyperthyroidism and ophthalmopathy. TCRdb used MiXCR to reprocess the multiplex PCR reads, holding one entry per CDR3 protein. Of about 52,000 distinct CDR3 sequences in the sample, approximately 52% were seen once. Input material: blood. The receptor source for this set is a woman aged 45-65 years with Graves' ophthalmopathy. CDR3s include the opening cysteine and the closing phenylalanine or tryptophan. Fields, in order: CDR3 length, V gene, J gene, clone size, D gene, CDR3 DNA, CDR3 protein. A D gene is named only where the DNA matches it firmly. Some rows have no size entry. The others give once, few or many, or a class for an expanded clone.

len: 16
v_gene: TRBV5-6
j_gene: TRBJ2-2
abundance: many
d_gene: TRBD2
CDR3nt: TGTGCCAGCAGCTTGGAGAGGCTAGCGGTGACCGGGGAGCTGTTTTTT
CDR3aa: CASSLERLAVTGELFF

len: 13
v_gene: TRBV7-8
j_gene: TRBJ2-7
abundance: medium-sized
d_gene: NA
CDR3nt: TGTGCCAGCAGCTTACCAAAGGGGCGGGAGCAGTACTTC
CDR3aa: CASSLPKGREQYF

len: 11
v_gene: TRBV6-1
j_gene: TRBJ2-7
abundance: NA
d_gene: NA
CDR3nt: TGTGCCAGCAGATCGATTAGCGAGCAGTACTTC
CDR3aa: CASRSISEQYF

len: 15
v_gene: TRBV10-3
j_gene: TRBJ2-1
abundance: NA
d_gene: NA
CDR3nt: TGTGCCATCAGTGATCCTAGCAGAGGCACAGATACGCAGTTCTTC
CDR3aa: CAISDPSRGTDTQFF

len: 14
v_gene: TRBV11-2
j_gene: TRBJ2-2
abundance: many
d_gene: NA
CDR3nt: TGTGCCAGCAGCCTATGGACATACACCGGGGAGCTGTTTTTT
CDR3aa: CASSLWTYTGELFF

len: 14
v_gene: TRBV7-2
j_gene: TRBJ2-1
abundance: NA
d_gene: NA
CDR3nt: TGTGCCAGCAGCTTTAGTGGGGGGGCGGGTGAGCAGTTCTTC
CDR3aa: CASSFSGGAGEQFF

len: 11
v_gene: TRBV10-3
j_gene: TRBJ2-7
abundance: NA
d_gene: NA
CDR3nt: TGTGCCATCAGTGAGCCGGGGGAACAGTACTTC
CDR3aa: CAISEPGEQYF

len: 16
v_gene: TRBV5-1
j_gene: TRBJ2-1
abundance: many
d_gene: NA
CDR3nt: TGCGCCAGCAGCTTTTTAGCGGAGAGCTCCTACAATGAGCAGTTCTTC
CDR3aa: CASSFLAESSYNEQFF

len: 11
v_gene: TRBV12-3/TRBV12-4
j_gene: TRBJ2-1
abundance: NA
d_gene: NA
CDR3nt: TGTGCCAGCAGTCCCGAAGCGGAGCAGTTCTTC
CDR3aa: CASSPEAEQFF

len: 12
v_gene: TRBV9
j_gene: TRBJ1-2
abundance: few
d_gene: NA
CDR3nt: TGTGCCAGCCAGGACACTAACTATGGCTACACCTTC
CDR3aa: CASQDTNYGYTF

len: 13
v_gene: TRBV7-3
j_gene: TRBJ1-1
abundance: NA
d_gene: NA
CDR3nt: TGTGCCAGCAGCTTAGGGGAGAACACTGAAGCTTCCTTT
CDR3aa: CASSLGENTEASF

len: 17
v_gene: TRBV7-6
j_gene: TRBJ2-5
abundance: many
d_gene: TRBD2
CDR3nt: TGTGCCAGCACCCCTTCTAGCGGGACCCGGGGGGCAGAGACCCAGTACTTC
CDR3aa: CASTPSSGTRGAETQYF

len: 13
v_gene: TRBV6-6
j_gene: TRBJ2-5
abundance: many
d_gene: TRBD2
CDR3nt: TGTGCCGGAGGACTAGCGGGGGCAGAGACCCAGTACTTC
CDR3aa: CAGGLAGAETQYF

len: 15
v_gene: TRBV9
j_gene: TRBJ1-5
abundance: many
d_gene: NA
CDR3nt: TGTGCCAGCAGCGTAGACGGCGGGTTACATCAGCCCCAGCATTTT
CDR3aa: CASSVDGGLHQPQHF

len: 18
v_gene: TRBV4-2
j_gene: TRBJ2-3
abundance: many
d_gene: NA
CDR3nt: TGTGCCAGCAGCCACCAACCCCCAACTAGCTCACCCACAGATACGCAGTATTTT
CDR3aa: CASSHQPPTSSPTDTQYF

len: 16
v_gene: TRBV6-5
j_gene: TRBJ2-3
abundance: many
d_gene: NA
CDR3nt: TGTGCCAGCAGTTACTCACTCGGGGTTCGCCCAGATACGCAGTATTTT
CDR3aa: CASSYSLGVRPDTQYF

len: 13
v_gene: TRBV7-9
j_gene: TRBJ1-1
abundance: many
d_gene: NA
CDR3nt: TGTGCCAGCAGCTACTACTGGGGAACTGAAGCTTTCTTT
CDR3aa: CASSYYWGTEAFF

len: 19
v_gene: TRBV18
j_gene: TRBJ2-3
abundance: few
d_gene: NA
CDR3nt: TGTGCCAGCTCACGTACCGGGAGTTCGACGGGACCTAGCACAGATACGCAGTATTTT
CDR3aa: CASSRTGSSTGPSTDTQYF

len: 10
v_gene: TRBV20-1
j_gene: TRBJ2-5
abundance: NA
d_gene: TRBD2
CDR3nt: TGCAGGTCTAAGGGAGGGATCCAGTACTTC
CDR3aa: CRSKGGIQYF

len: 17
v_gene: TRBV7-6
j_gene: TRBJ2-1
abundance: NA
d_gene: TRBD2
CDR3nt: TGTGCCAGCAGCTTAGCCCCGCTAGCGGGAGGCTACAATGAGCAGTTCTTC
CDR3aa: CASSLAPLAGGYNEQFF